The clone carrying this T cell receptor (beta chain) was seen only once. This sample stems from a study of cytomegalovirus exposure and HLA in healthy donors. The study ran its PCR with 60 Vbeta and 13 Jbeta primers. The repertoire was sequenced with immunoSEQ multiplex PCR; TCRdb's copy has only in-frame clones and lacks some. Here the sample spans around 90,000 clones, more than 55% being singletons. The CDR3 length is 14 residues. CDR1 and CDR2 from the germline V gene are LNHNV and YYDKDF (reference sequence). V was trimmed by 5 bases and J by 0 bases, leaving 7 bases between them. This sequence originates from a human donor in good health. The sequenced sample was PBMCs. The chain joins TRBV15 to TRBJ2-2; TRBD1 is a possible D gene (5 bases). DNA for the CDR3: TGTGCCACCAGCTACAGGACGAACACCGGGGAGCTGTTTTTT. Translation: CATSYRTNTGELFF.